This T cell receptor (beta chain) appears in the sequencing data of a study of T cells after yellow fever vaccination. Findings of the study overall: One caveat is that FACS-sorted repertoires could contain abundant clonotypes contaminating from the bulk population.

Of note for this clonotype: As yet, its antigen is unknown.

TCRdb passed the 5' RACE reads through MiXCR, listing each CDR3 protein once. The data show 450,000 to 550,000 distinct CDR3 sequences, around 21% seen once. The germline gives CDR1 SSHAT, CDR2 FNYEAQ (reference sequence). The ends were cut back, 2 bases at V and 6 bases at J, with 11 bases in the middle. CDR3 length: 13 amino acids. The starting material was PBMCs, obtained 15 days after the yellow fever booster vaccination. This chain links TRBV7-7 with TRBJ2-7; either TRBD1 or TRBD2 may fit D (6 bases each). This clonotype was sampled from a man younger than 40 who received the YFV17D yellow fever vaccine. CDR3 sequence (DNA): TGTGCCAGCAGCTTAACGGGGGCAGGCGAGCAGTACTTC. Its protein product is CASSLTGAGEQYF.